What follows is one T cell receptor beta chain and its context. Its cognate antigen is unknown. This CDR3 is built from 14 residues. The germline V gene has CDR1 KGHSH and CDR2 LQKENI. V shed 2 bases and J 4 bases; nucleotides not matched to a gene: 4. The study ran its PCR with 60 Vbeta and 13 Jbeta primers. Libraries were prepared by immunoSEQ multiplex PCR; TCRdb keeps only in-frame clonotypes and omits some of them. The sample contains roughly 160,000 clones, about 85% of which appear only once. This entry comes from a study of cytomegalovirus exposure and HLA in healthy donors. Study-level findings and limits: As a later analysis showed, a missense DCLRE1C variant was linked to trimming of TCR beta V- and J-genes. In presence/absence analyses, roughly uniform sequencing depth across donors was assumed. Some public TCRs appeared in many individuals, while most sequences were rare.

The material sequenced was PBMCs. The V gene is TRBV18, the J gene TRBJ1-2; 7 bases are a match to TRBD1. The clonotype comes from a man under 40 in good health and CMV-seropositive. CDR3 DNA sequence: TGTGCCAGCTCACCAAAGGGACAGCCCTATGGCTACACCTTC. Residues: CASSPKGQPYGYTF.